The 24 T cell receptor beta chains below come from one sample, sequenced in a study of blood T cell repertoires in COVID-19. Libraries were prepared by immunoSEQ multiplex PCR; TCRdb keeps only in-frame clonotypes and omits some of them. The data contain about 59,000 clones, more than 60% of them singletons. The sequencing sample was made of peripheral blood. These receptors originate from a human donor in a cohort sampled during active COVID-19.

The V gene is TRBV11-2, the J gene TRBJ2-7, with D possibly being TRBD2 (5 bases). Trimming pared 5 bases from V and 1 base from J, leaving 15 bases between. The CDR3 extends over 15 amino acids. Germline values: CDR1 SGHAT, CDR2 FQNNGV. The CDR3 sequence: CASSLEGIRSYEQYF. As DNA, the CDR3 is TGTGCCAGCAGCCTCGAGGGAATTCGGTCCTACGAGCAGTACTTC.

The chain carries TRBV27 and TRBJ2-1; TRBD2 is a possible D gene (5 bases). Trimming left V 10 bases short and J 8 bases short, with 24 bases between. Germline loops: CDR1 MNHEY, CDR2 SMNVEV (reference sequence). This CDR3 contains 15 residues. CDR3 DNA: TGTGCCACACTACGGGAACCATTCGGACGTCATGAGCAGTTCTTC. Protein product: CATLREPFGRHEQFF.

The CDR3 loop reads CASSPTTLTTNEKLFF. CDR3 DNA sequence: TGTGCCAGCTCACCAACGACACTTACAACTAATGAAAAACTGTTTTTT. This sequence joins TRBV18 and TRBJ1-4; D is undetermined. This CDR3 has 16 residues. Trimming removed 2 bases at V and 0 bases at J, with 10 bases between. CDR1 is KGHSH, CDR2 LQKENI, per germline.

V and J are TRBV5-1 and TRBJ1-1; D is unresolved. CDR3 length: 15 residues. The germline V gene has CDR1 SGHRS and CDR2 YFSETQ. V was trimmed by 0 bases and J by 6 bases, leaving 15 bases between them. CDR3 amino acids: CASSLGGPMSPEAFF. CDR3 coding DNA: TGCGCCAGCAGCTTGGGAGGGCCTATGAGCCCTGAAGCTTTCTTT.

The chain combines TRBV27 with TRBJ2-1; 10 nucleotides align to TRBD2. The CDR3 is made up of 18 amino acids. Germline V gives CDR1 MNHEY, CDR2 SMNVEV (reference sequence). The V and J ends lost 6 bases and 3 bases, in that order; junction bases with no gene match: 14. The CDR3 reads CASSHRLLLAGVYNEQFF. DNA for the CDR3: TGTGCCAGCAGCCACCGCTTACTTCTAGCGGGGGTCTACAATGAGCAGTTCTTC.

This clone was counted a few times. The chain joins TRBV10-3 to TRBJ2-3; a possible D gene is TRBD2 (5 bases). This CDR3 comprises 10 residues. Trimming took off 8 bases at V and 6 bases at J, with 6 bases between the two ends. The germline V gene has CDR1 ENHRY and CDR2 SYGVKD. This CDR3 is CAIGEDTQYF. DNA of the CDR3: TGTGCCATCGGGGAGGATACGCAGTATTTT.

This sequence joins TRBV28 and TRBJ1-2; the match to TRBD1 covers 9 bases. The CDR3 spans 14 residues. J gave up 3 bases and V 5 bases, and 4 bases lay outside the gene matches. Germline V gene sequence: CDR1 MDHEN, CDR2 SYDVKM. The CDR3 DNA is TGTGCCAGCAGTCCGGACAGGGGAGACTATGGCTACACCTTC. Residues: CASSPDRGDYGYTF.

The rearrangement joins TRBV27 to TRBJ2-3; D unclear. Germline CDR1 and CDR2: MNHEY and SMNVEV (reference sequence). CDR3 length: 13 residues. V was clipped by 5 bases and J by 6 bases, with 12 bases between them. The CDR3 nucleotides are TGTGCCAGCAGTGAACTTCCCCCCGATACGCAGTATTTT. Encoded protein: CASSELPPDTQYF.

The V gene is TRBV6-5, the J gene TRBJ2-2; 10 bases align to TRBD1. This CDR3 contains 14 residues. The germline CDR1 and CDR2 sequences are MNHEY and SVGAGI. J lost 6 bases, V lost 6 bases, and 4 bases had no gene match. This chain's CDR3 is CASSPDRGPGELFF. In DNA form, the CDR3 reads TGTGCCAGCAGCCCAGACAGGGGGCCCGGGGAGCTGTTTTTT.

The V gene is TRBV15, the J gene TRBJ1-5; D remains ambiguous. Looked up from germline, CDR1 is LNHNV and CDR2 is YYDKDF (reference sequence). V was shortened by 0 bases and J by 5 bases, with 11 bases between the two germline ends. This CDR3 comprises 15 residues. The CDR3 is CATSREGRGDQPQHF. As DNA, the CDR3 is TGTGCCACCAGCAGAGAAGGTCGGGGAGATCAGCCCCAGCATTTT.

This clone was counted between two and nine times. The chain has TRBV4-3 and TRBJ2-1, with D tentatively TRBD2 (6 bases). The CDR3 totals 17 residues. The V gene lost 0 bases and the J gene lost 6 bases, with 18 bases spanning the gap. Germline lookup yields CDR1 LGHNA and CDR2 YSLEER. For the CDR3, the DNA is TGCGCCAGCAGCCAAGACTTGCAGCGGGCTATTCTCAATGAGCAGTTCTTC. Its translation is CASSQDLQRAILNEQFF.

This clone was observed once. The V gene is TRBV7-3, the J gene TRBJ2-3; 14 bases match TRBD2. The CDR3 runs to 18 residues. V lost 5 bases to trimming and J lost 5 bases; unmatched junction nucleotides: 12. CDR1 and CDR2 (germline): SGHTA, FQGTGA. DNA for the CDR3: TGTGCCAGCAGCCCCCAAGGGACTAGCGGGGGCGGACTAGATACGCAGTATTTT. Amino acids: CASSPQGTSGGGLDTQYF.

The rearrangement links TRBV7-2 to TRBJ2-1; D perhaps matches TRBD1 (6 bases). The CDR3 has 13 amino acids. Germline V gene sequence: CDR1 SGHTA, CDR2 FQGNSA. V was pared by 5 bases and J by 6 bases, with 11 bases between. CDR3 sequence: CASSDDRRNEQFF. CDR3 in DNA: TGTGCCAGCAGCGATGACAGGCGCAATGAGCAGTTCTTC.

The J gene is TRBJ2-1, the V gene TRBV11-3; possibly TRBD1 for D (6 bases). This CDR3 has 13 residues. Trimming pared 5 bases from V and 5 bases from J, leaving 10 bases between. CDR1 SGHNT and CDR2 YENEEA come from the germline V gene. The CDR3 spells CASSPRGHNEQFF. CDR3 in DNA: TGTGCCAGCAGCCCCAGGGGCCACAATGAGCAGTTCTTC.

The CDR3 DNA reads TGTGCCAGCAGCCCAACCGGGACTTCTGATTGGTATTTT. Protein: CASSPTGTSDWYF. The chain carries TRBV11-1 and TRBJ2-3, with a tentative D call TRBD2 (6 bases). Germline V gene sequence: CDR1 SGHAT, CDR2 FQDESV (reference sequence). V lost 5 bases to trimming and J lost 14 bases, with 20 bases between them. CDR3 length equals 13 residues.

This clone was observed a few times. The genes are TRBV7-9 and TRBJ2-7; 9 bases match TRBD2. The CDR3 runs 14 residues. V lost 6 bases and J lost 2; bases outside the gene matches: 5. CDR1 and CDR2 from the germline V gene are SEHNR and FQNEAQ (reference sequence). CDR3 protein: CASRGSGRTYEQYF. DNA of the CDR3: TGTGCCAGCAGAGGTAGCGGGAGAACCTACGAGCAGTACTTC.

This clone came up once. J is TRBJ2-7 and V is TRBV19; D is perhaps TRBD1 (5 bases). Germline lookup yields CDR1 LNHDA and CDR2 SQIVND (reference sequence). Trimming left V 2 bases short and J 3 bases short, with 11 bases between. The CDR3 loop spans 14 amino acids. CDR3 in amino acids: CASSIYRGSYEQYF. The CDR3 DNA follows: TGTGCCAGTAGTATATATAGGGGAAGCTACGAGCAGTACTTC.

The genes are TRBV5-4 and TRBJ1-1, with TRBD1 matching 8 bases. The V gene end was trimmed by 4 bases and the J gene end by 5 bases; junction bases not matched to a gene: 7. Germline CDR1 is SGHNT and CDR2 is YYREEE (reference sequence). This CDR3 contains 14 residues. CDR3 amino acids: CASSPQGANTEAFF. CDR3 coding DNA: TGTGCCAGCAGCCCCCAGGGGGCTAATACTGAAGCTTTCTTT.

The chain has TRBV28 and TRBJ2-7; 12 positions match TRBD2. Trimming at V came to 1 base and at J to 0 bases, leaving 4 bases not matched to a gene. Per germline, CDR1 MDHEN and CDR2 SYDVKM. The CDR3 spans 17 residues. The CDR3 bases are TGTGCCAGCAGTTTATTTGGACTAGCGGGGAGCTCCTACGAGCAGTACTTC. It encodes CASSLFGLAGSSYEQYF.

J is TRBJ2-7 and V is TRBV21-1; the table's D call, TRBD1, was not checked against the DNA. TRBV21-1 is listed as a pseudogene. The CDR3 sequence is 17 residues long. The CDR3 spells CASSTRNSGQFTYEQYF. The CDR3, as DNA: TGTGCCAGCAGCACCCGAAACTCGGGACAGTTTACCTACGAGCAGTACTTC.

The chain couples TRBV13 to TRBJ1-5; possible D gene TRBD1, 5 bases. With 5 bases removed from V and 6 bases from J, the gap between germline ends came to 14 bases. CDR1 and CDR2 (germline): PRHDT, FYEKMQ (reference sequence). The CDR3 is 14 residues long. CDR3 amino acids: CASSDRQSSQPQHF. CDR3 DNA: TGTGCCAGCAGCGATAGACAGTCTAGTCAGCCCCAGCATTTT. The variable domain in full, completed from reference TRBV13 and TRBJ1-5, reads AAGVIQSPRHLIKEKRETATLKCYPIPRHDTVYWYQQGPGQDPQFLISFYEKMQSDKGSIPDRFSAQQFSDYHSELNMSSLELGDSALYFCASSDRQSSQPQHFGDGTRLSIL.

The CDR3 DNA sequence: TGTGCCACCAGCGCCGAGCGGGGGCACAATGAGCAGTTCTTC. As protein: CATSAERGHNEQFF. The rearrangement joins TRBV24-1 to TRBJ2-1; 8 bases agree with TRBD2. This CDR3 region has 14 residues. Looked up from germline, CDR1 is KGHDR and CDR2 is SFDVKD. V trimming: 7 bases; J trimming: 5 bases; junction bases outside the gene matches: 6.

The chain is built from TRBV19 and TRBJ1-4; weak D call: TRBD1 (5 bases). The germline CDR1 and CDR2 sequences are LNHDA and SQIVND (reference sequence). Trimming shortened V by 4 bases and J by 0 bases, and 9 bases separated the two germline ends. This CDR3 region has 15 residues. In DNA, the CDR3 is TGTGCCAGTAGTACAGGGCCCTCAACTAATGAAAAACTGTTTTTT. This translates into CASSTGPSTNEKLFF.

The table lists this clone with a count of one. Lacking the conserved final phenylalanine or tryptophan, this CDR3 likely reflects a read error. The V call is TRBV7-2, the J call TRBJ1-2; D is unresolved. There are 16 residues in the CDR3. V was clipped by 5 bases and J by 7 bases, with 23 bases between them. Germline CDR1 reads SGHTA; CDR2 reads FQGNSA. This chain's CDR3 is CASSQEGSLASGGYTL. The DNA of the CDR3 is TGTGCCAGCAGCCAAGAGGGTTCTTTAGCCAGTGGTGGCTACACCCTC.